This entry is about one T cell receptor (beta chain). The length of the CDR3 is 13 residues. Germline V gives CDR1 DFQATT, CDR2 SNEGSKA (reference sequence). V lost 3 bases, J lost 2 bases, and 11 bases lay in between. The sample providers were healthy Caucasian people from Russia, aged about 6 to 90. The sample originates from a study of blood T cells in healthy people across ages. Primed by a sample-barcoded 5' primer and a J-beta primer mix, a second PCR proceeded for roughly 7 to 11 cycles. Each of the samples gave a minimum of 2.5 million paired-end reads that contained CDR3. TCRdb re-analysed the 5' RACE reads in MiXCR, keeping a single row per CDR3 protein. The sample consists of some 370,000 distinct CDR3 sequences, about 55% of them appearing once.

This receptor was obtained from a man aged 55 to 70 in good health. Sample: blood. The chain joins TRBV20-1 to TRBJ2-7, with D possibly matching TRBD2 (6 bases). The CDR3 sequence: CSARPSAAYEQYF. In DNA, the CDR3 is TGCAGTGCTAGGCCTAGCGCTGCCTACGAGCAGTACTTC.